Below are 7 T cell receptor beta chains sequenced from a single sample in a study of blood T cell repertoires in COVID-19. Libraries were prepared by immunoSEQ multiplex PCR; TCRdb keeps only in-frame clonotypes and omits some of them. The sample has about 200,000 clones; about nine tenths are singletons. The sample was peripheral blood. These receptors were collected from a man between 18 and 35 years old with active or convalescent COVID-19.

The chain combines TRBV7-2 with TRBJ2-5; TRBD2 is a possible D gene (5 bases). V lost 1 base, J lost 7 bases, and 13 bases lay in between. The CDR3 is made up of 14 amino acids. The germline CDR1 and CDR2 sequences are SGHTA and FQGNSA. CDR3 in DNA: TGTGCCAGCAGCTTAGATTGGACTTTCGGGACCCAGTACTTC. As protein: CASSLDWTFGTQYF.

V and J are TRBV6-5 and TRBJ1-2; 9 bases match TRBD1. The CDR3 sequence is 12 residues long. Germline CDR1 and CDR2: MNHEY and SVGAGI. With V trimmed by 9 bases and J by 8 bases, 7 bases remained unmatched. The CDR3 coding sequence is TGTGCCAGTAACAGGGGGCGCTGGGGCTACACCTTC. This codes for CASNRGRWGYTF.

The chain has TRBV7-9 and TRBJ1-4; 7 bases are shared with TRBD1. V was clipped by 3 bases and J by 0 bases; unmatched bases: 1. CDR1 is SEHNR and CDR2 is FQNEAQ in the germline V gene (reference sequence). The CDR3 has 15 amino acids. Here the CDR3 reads CASSFDRATNEKLFF. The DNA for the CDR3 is TGTGCCAGCAGCTTTGACAGGGCAACTAATGAAAAACTGTTTTTT.

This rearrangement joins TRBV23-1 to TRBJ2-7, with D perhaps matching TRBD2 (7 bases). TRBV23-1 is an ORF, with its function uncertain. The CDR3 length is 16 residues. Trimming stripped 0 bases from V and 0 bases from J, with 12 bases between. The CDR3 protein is CASSQSLGGASYEQYF. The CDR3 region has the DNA TGCGCCAGCAGTCAATCTTTAGGGGGGGCCTCCTACGAGCAGTACTTC.

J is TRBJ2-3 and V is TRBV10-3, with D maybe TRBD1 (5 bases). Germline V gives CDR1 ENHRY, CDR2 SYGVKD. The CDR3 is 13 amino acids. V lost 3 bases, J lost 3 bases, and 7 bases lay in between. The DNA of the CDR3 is TGTGCCATCAGTGACAGGGAAACAGATACGCAGTATTTT. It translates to CAISDRETDTQYF.

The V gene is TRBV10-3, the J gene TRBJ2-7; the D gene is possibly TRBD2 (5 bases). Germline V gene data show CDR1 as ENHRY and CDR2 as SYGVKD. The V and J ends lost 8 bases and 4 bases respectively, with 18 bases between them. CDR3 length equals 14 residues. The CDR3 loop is CAIGVTGYTYEQYF. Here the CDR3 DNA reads TGTGCCATCGGTGTAACGGGGTATACTTACGAGCAGTACTTC.

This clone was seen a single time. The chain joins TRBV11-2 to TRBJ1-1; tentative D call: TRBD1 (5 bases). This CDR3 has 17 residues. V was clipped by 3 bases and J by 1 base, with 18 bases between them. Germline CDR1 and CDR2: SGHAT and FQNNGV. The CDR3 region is CASSFIRWGTRNTEAFF. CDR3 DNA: TGTGCCAGCAGCTTCATTAGGTGGGGGACTCGGAACACTGAAGCTTTCTTT.